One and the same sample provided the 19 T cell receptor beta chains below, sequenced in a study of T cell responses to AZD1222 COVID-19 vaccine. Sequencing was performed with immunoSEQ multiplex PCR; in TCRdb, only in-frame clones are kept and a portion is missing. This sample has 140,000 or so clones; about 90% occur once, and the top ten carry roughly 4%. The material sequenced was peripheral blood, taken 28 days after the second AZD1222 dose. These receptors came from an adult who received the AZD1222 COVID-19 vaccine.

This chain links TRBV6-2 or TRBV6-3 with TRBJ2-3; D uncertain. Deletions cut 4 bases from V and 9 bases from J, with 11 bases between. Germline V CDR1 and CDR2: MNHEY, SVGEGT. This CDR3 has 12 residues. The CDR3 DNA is TGTGCCAGCAGTTTTACCCAGGCGACGCAGTATTTT. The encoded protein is CASSFTQATQYF.

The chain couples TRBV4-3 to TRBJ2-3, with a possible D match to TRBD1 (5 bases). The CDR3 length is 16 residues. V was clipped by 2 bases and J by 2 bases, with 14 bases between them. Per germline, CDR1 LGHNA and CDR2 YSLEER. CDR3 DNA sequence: TGCGCCAGCAGCCAATTGACAGACGCACACACAGATACGCAGTATTTT. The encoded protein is CASSQLTDAHTDTQYF.

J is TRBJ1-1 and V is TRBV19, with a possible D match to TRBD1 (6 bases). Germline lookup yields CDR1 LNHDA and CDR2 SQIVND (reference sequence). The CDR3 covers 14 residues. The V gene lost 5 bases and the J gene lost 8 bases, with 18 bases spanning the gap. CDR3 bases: TGTGCCAGTAGTTTGCAGGGGACCCCATGGGAAGCTTTCTTT. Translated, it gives CASSLQGTPWEAFF.

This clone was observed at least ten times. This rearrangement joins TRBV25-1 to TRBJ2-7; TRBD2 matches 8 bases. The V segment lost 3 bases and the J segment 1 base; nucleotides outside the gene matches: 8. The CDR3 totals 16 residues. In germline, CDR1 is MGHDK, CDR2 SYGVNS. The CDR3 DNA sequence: TGTGCCAGCAGTGACACTTCGGGAGGGGGGTCCTACGAGCAGTACTTC. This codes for CASSDTSGGGSYEQYF.

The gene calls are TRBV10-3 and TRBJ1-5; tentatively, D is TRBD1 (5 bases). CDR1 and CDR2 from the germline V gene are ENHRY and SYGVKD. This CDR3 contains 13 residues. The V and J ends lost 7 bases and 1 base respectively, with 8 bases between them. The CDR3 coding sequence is TGTGCCATCAACCGGGACAGCAATCAGCCCCAGCATTTT. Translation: CAINRDSNQPQHF.

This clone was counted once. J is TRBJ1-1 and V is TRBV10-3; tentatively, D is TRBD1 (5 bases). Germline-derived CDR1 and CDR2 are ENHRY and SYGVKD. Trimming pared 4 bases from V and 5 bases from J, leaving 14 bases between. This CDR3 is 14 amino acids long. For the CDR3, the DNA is TGTGCCATCAGTGCTCAGGGTACGGCAACTGAAGCTTTCTTT. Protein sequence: CAISAQGTATEAFF.

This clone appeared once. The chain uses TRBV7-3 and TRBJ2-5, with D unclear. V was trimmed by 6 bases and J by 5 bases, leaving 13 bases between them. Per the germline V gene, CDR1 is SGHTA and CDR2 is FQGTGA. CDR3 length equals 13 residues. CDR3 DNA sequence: TGTGCCAGCAGTAAAGCCCCGAGGGAGACCCAGTACTTC. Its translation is CASSKAPRETQYF.

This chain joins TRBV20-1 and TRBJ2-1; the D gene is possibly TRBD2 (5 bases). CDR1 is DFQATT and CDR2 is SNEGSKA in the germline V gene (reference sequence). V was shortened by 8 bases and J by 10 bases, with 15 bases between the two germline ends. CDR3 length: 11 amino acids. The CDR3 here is CSSRRAGEQFF. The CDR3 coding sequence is TGCAGTTCACGACGGGCGGGCGAGCAGTTCTTC.

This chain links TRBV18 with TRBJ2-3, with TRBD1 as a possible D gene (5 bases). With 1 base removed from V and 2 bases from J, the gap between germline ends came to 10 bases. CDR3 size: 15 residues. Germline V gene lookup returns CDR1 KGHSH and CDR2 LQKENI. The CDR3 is CASSPRTGPTDTQYF. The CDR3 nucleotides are TGTGCCAGCTCACCACGCACAGGTCCCACAGATACGCAGTATTTT.

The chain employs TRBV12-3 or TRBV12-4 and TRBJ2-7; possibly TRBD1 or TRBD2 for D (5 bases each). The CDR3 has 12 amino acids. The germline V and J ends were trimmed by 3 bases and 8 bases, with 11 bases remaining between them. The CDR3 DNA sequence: TGTGCCAGCAGTTTTATCCGGGGACAGCAGTACTTC. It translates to CASSFIRGQQYF.

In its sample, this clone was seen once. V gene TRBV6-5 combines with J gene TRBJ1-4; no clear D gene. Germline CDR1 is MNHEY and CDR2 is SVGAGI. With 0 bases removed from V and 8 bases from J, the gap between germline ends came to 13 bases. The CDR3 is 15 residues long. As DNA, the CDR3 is TGTGCCAGCAGTTACTCGAGGTGGGCAGACGAAAAACTGTTTTTT. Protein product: CASSYSRWADEKLFF.

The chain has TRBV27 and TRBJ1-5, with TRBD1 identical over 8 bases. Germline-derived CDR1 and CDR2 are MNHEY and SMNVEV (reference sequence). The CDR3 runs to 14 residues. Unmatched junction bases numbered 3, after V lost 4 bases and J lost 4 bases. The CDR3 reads CASSSDRVNQPQHF. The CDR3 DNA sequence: TGTGCCAGCAGTTCGGACAGGGTAAATCAGCCCCAGCATTTT.

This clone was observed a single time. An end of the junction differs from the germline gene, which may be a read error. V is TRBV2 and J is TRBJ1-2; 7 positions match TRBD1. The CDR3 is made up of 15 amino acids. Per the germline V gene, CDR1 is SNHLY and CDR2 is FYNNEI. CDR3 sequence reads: CASRVQGSINYVYTF. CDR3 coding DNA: TGTGCCAGCAGAGTACAGGGGAGTATAAACTATGTCTACACCTTC.

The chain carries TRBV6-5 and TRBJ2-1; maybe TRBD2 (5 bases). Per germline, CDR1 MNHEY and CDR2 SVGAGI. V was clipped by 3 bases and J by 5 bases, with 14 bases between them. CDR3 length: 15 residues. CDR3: CASSYRTEGNNEQFF. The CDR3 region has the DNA TGTGCCAGCAGTTATCGGACTGAGGGAAACAATGAGCAGTTCTTC.

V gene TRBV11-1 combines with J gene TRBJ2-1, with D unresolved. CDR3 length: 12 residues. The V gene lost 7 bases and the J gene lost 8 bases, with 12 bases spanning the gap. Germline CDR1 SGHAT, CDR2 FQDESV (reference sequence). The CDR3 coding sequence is TGTGCCAGCACTACAACCCCCGATGAGCAGTTCTTC. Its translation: CASTTTPDEQFF.

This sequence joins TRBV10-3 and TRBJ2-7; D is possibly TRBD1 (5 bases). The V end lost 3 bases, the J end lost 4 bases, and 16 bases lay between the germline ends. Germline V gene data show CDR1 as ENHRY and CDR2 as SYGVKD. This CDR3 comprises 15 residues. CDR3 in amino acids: CAISERQGMVYEQYF. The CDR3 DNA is TGTGCCATCAGTGAAAGGCAGGGTATGGTATACGAGCAGTACTTC.

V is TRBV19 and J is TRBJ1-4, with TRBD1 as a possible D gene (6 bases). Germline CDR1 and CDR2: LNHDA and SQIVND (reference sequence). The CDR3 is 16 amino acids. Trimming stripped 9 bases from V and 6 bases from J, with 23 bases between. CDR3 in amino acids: CARSGAQGESDEKLFF. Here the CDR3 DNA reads TGTGCCAGATCAGGGGCGCAGGGCGAGAGTGATGAAAAACTGTTTTTT.

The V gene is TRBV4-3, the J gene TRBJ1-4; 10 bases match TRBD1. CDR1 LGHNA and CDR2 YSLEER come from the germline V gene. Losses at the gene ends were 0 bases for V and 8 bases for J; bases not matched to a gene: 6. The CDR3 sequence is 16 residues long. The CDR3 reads CASSQDLGTGVEKLFF. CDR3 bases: TGCGCCAGCAGCCAAGATCTGGGGACAGGGGTAGAAAAACTGTTTTTT.

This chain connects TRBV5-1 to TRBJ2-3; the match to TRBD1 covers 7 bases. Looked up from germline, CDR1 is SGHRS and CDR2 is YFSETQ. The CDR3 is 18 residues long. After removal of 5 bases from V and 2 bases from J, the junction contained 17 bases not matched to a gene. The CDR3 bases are TGCGCCAGCAGGTCGACAGGGCTCCTTAGGGGGAACACAGATACGCAGTATTTT. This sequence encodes CASRSTGLLRGNTDTQYF.